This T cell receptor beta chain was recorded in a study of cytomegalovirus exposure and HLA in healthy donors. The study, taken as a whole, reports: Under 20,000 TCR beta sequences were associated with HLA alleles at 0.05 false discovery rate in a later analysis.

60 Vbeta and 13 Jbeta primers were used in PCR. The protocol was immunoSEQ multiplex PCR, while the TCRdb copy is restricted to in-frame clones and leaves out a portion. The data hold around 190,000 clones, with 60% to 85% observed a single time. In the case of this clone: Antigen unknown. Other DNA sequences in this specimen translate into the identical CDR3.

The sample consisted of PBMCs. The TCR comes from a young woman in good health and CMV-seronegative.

The CDR3 loop reads CASSLAGGAYNEQFF. The CDR3 region has the DNA TGCGCCAGCAGCTTGGCGGGGGGGGCCTACAATGAGCAGTTCTTC. The rearrangement joins TRBV5-1 to TRBJ2-1; 8 bases fit TRBD2. The CDR3 is 15 residues long. Germline V gene data show CDR1 as SGHRS and CDR2 as YFSETQ. Trimming at V came to 0 bases and at J to 2 bases, leaving 1 base not matched to a gene.